This TCR beta chain comes out of a study of shared clonotypes between healthy human individuals. About the research overall: Participating donors consisted of two women and a few men aged 18 to 49. Points from the study as a whole: Clonotype sharing across several donors was observed for around 5% of naive CD4 clonotypes. Rarefaction showed sorted-subset sequencing was incomplete despite large depth. Enrolling few donors narrowed the genetic and exposure-history diversity that was represented.

Assay: immunoSEQ multiplex PCR; the TCRdb copy retains only in-frame clones and omits some. The sample lists some 2 million clones, about 95% occurring once. With 5 bases removed from V and 6 bases from J, the gap between germline ends came to 17 bases. CDR1 and CDR2 (germline): GTSNPN, SVGIG (reference sequence). This CDR3 is 13 amino acids long. For this clone: Its target is not known.

Naive CD8 cells, CD45RO-negative and positively selected for CCR7, excluded terminally differentiated effector memory CD45RA+ cells. The sequence came from a man in his late teens or twenties in good health. Sequenced input: naive CD8+ T cells sorted from blood. The chain links TRBV30 to TRBJ2-7, with a possible D match to TRBD2 (5 bases). This chain's CDR3 is CAWELGPPGEQYF. The DNA for the CDR3 is TGTGCCTGGGAACTAGGGCCTCCTGGCGAGCAGTACTTC.